Each of the 21 T cell receptor beta chains below was sequenced from the same sample in a study of blood T cell repertoires in COVID-19. The repertoire was sequenced with immunoSEQ multiplex PCR; TCRdb's copy has only in-frame clones and lacks some. The data contain under 400,000 clones, around 87% of them singletons. Input material: PBMCs or T cells enriched from blood (not recorded which). Every receptor here comes from a man aged 40-49 years in a cohort exposed to, infected with or recovered from COVID-19 (not recorded which).

This chain connects TRBV10-3 to TRBJ1-2; 7 bases match TRBD1. CDR3 length: 14 residues. Germline V lookup: CDR1 ENHRY, CDR2 SYGVKD. Losses at the gene ends were 6 bases for V and 0 bases for J; bases not matched to a gene: 4. CDR3: CAISRDSSNYGYTF. CDR3 nucleotides: TGTGCCATCAGCCGGGACAGCTCTAACTATGGCTACACCTTC.

As DNA, the CDR3 is TGTGCCAGCCTACCCAGGGGGCAGGGGAAACCAGATACGCAGTATTTT. It is translated as CASLPRGQGKPDTQYF. This chain uses TRBV18 with TRBJ2-3; 8 bases agree with TRBD1. V was pared by 8 bases and J by 4 bases, with 14 bases of the junction left unmatched. This CDR3 spans 16 amino acids. Germline CDR1 reads KGHSH; CDR2 reads LQKENI.

The chain carries TRBV6-5 and TRBJ1-2; D is possibly TRBD1 (6 bases). Per germline, CDR1 MNHEY and CDR2 SVGAGI. The CDR3 spans 14 residues. Trimming took 6 bases from V and 4 from J, leaving 15 bases between them. CDR3 DNA: TGTGCCAGCAGCCCAACTACAGGGCCCTATGGCTACACCTTC. Protein sequence: CASSPTTGPYGYTF.

The rearrangement uses TRBV18 and TRBJ2-7; TRBD2 aligns across 8 bases. V was pared by 4 bases and J by 2 bases, with 7 bases of the junction left unmatched. This CDR3 is 15 amino acids long. Germline CDR1 and CDR2: KGHSH and LQKENI. In DNA form, the CDR3 reads TGTGCCAGCTCACAGGGGAGCGGGAGAACCTACGAGCAGTACTTC. This codes for CASSQGSGRTYEQYF.

This chain joins TRBV6-2 or TRBV6-3 and TRBJ2-6; no clear D. This CDR3 has 18 residues. Trimming shortened V by 2 bases and J by 0 bases, and 14 bases separated the two germline ends. Germline V lookup: CDR1 MNHEY, CDR2 SVGEGT. Here the CDR3 DNA reads TGTGCCAGCAGTTACGATGTCCAGGCGTACTCTGGGGCCAACGTCCTGACTTTC. Translated: CASSYDVQAYSGANVLTF.

The V gene is TRBV2, the J gene TRBJ1-3; no definite D call. The V end lost 6 bases, the J end lost 0 bases, and 6 bases lay between the germline ends. The CDR3 is made up of 13 amino acids. Germline values: CDR1 SNHLY, CDR2 FYNNEI. Here the CDR3 reads CASSQDSGNTIYF. The CDR3 DNA reads as TGTGCCAGCAGCCAGGACTCTGGAAACACCATATATTTT.

The chain uses TRBV5-8 and TRBJ1-1, with D unresolved. The CDR3 spans 14 residues. CDR1 SGHTS and CDR2 YDEGEE come from the germline V gene. V lost 4 bases, J lost 0 bases, and 10 bases lay in between. The CDR3 DNA is TGTGCCAGCAGCGATATCCCGGTGAACACTGAAGCTTTCTTT. Translating gives CASSDIPVNTEAFF.

This clone was recorded only once. The rearrangement links TRBV5-4 to TRBJ2-1, with 10 bases identical to TRBD2. This CDR3 region has 15 residues. Trimming at V came to 2 bases and at J to 7 bases, leaving 6 bases not matched to a gene. Looked up from germline, CDR1 is SGHNT and CDR2 is YYREEE (reference sequence). The CDR3 coding sequence is TGTGCCAGCAGCTTCGCCACTAGCGGGAATAATGAGCAGTTCTTC. Amino acids: CASSFATSGNNEQFF.

The genes are TRBV7-3 and TRBJ2-6; no reliable D call. V lost 1 base, J lost 0 bases, and 4 bases lay in between. The CDR3 has 15 residues. In germline, CDR1 is SGHTA, CDR2 FQGTGA. The CDR3, as DNA: TGTGCCAGCAGCTTAAGCAGCTCTGGGGCCAACGTCCTGACTTTC. This sequence encodes CASSLSSSGANVLTF.

The chain links TRBV10-1 to TRBJ1-1; 9 bases are a match to TRBD1. There are 15 residues in the CDR3. CDR1 and CDR2 from the germline V gene are WNHNN and SYGVQD (reference sequence). The J segment lost 4 bases and the V segment lost 0 bases, leaving 3 bases of the junction unmatched. The CDR3 DNA follows: TGCGCCAGCAGTGAGTCCGGGACAGGGACCACTGAAGCTTTCTTT. It is translated as CASSESGTGTTEAFF.

The V and J genes are TRBV7-3 and TRBJ2-7, with D possibly matching TRBD2 (6 bases). Germline V CDR1 and CDR2: SGHTA, FQGTGA. This CDR3 has 17 residues. The V end lost 1 base, the J end lost 4 bases, and 20 bases lay between the germline ends. CDR3 sequence (DNA): TGTGCCAGCAGCTTAAGACCCCGGATGGCGGGAAGATACGAGCAGTACTTC. Its protein is CASSLRPRMAGRYEQYF.

The DNA for the CDR3 is TGTGCCAGCAGCTCAGGGCTAGCGGGAGTGTTCGCCTACAATGAGCAGTTCTTC. This sequence encodes CASSSGLAGVFAYNEQFF. J is TRBJ2-1 and V is TRBV7-2, with 10 bases fitting TRBD2. The germline V gene encodes CDR1 SGHTA and CDR2 FQGNSA. The CDR3 is 18 amino acids. V shed 4 bases, J shed 2 bases, and the junction held 11 bases outside the gene matches.

The chain couples TRBV15 to TRBJ1-2, with D possibly TRBD1 on 6 matching bases. CDR1 is LNHNV, CDR2 YYDKDF, per germline (reference sequence). The CDR3 sequence is 14 residues long. V was pared by 3 bases and J by 7 bases, with 15 bases between. The CDR3 reads CATSRGKETGGYTF. In DNA form, the CDR3 reads TGTGCCACCAGCAGGGGCAAGGAGACAGGTGGCTACACCTTC.

The chain links TRBV11-2 to TRBJ1-1; possibly TRBD1 for D (6 bases). V was pared by 3 bases and J by 0 bases, with 11 bases between. The CDR3 has 15 amino acids. From germline, CDR1 is SGHAT and CDR2 FQNNGV. The CDR3 reads CASSFWGQVNTEAFF. DNA of the CDR3: TGTGCCAGCAGCTTTTGGGGACAAGTGAACACTGAAGCTTTCTTT.

On this clone: A junction boundary mismatches the germline segment, possibly from a read error. The chain has TRBV27 and TRBJ2-7, with a weak D call TRBD1 (6 bases). In germline, CDR1 is MNHEY, CDR2 SMNVEV (reference sequence). CDR3 length: 12 residues. CDR3 DNA: TGCGCCATTACAGGGACCACCTACGAGCAGTACTTC. Translation: CAITGTTYEQYF.

The chain couples TRBV30 to TRBJ1-1; D is undetermined. Germline CDR1 GTSNPN, CDR2 SVGIG (reference sequence). V was trimmed by 0 bases and J by 1 base, leaving 9 bases between them. The CDR3 has 14 residues. In nucleotides, the CDR3 is TGTGCCTGGAGTGTATTTGACAAGAACACTGAAGCTTTCTTT. Amino acids: CAWSVFDKNTEAFF.

This chain links TRBV2 with TRBJ1-4; no clear D gene. Trimming removed 4 bases from V and 5 bases from J, with 14 bases in between. The CDR3 extends over 15 amino acids. CDR1 and CDR2 (germline): SNHLY, FYNNEI. The CDR3 loop reads CASSARLGWNEKLFF. CDR3 DNA sequence: TGTGCCAGCAGTGCAAGGTTGGGCTGGAATGAAAAACTGTTTTTT.

This clone was observed a few times. The CDR3 coding sequence is TGTGCCAGCAGTGGGCGGGAATATAGCAATCAGCCCCAGCATTTT. It specifies CASSGREYSNQPQHF. The chain carries TRBV25-1 and TRBJ1-5; no firm D call. The CDR3 has 15 amino acids. The germline V gene has CDR1 MGHDK and CDR2 SYGVNS. Trimming shortened V by 4 bases and J by 0 bases, and 10 bases separated the two germline ends.

V and J are TRBV5-6 and TRBJ2-5, with TRBD2 matching 8 bases. Germline CDR1 and CDR2: SGHDT and YYEEEE. This CDR3 region has 15 residues. The trim removed 0 bases at V and 2 bases at J, leaving 3 bases unmatched. The CDR3: CASSLGAGVQETQYF. As DNA, the CDR3 is TGTGCCAGCAGCTTGGGAGCGGGAGTACAAGAGACCCAGTACTTC. The complete variable domain, with remaining parts taken from reference TRBV5-6 and TRBJ2-5, reads DAGVTQSPTHLIKTRGQQVTLRCSPKSGHDTVSWYQQALGQGPQFIFQYYEEEERQRGNFPDRFSGHQFPNYSSELNVNALLLGDSALYLCASSLGAGVQETQYFGPGTRLLVL.

The V and J genes are TRBV2 and TRBJ1-2; TRBD1 agrees at 9 bases. Trimming took 7 bases from V and 0 from J; bases not matched to a gene: 6. The CDR3 is made up of 15 amino acids. Germline V gene data show CDR1 as SNHLY and CDR2 as FYNNEI. This CDR3 reads CASNEGTGTNYGYTF. CDR3 sequence (DNA): TGTGCCAGCAACGAAGGGACAGGGACTAACTATGGCTACACCTTC.

The chain joins TRBV2 to TRBJ1-1, with TRBD1 matching over 7 bases. The CDR3 sequence is 14 residues long. V shed 11 bases and J 0 bases; nucleotides not matched to a gene: 9. From germline, CDR1 is SNHLY and CDR2 FYNNEI. In DNA form, the CDR3 reads TGTGCCGCCTCGGGACAGTTCATGAACACTGAAGCTTTCTTT. Protein: CAASGQFMNTEAFF.